The 4 T cell receptor beta chains listed next were all sequenced from one sample in a study of CD8 T cells in Susac syndrome. cDNA came from around 0.54 to 1 ug RNA primed by random hexamers. TCRdb redid the calling of the immunoSEQ multiplex PCR reads with MiXCR, one entry per CDR3 protein. The sample has under 80,000 distinct CDR3 sequences; over 85% are singletons. Sequences were obtained from CD8+ T cells from PBMCs. The receptors were gathered from a human donor with multiple sclerosis.

The chain employs TRBV6-2 or TRBV6-3 and TRBJ2-2; 11 positions match TRBD2. V lost 4 bases to trimming and J lost 4 bases; unmatched junction nucleotides: 2. The germline CDR1 and CDR2 sequences are MNHEY and SVGEGT. CDR3 length equals 15 residues. CDR3 sequence reads: CASSFGLAGTGELFF. CDR3 coding DNA: TGTGCCAGCAGTTTCGGACTAGCGGGCACCGGGGAGCTGTTTTTT.

The gene calls are TRBV27 and TRBJ1-2; D uncertain. The germline V gene has CDR1 MNHEY and CDR2 SMNVEV (reference sequence). The CDR3 length is 13 residues. Trimming pared 6 bases from V and 7 bases from J, leaving 15 bases between. The CDR3 nucleotides are TGTGCCAGCAGCTTAGGACGTTTAGGTGGCTACACCTTC. This translates into CASSLGRLGGYTF.

V usage is TRBV6-1 and J usage is TRBJ2-1; TRBD2 might be the D (5 bases). V lost 1 base to trimming and J lost 2 bases, with 12 bases between them. CDR1 MNHNS and CDR2 SASEGT come from the germline V gene. CDR3 length: 16 amino acids. Here the CDR3 DNA reads TGTGCCAGCAGTGAAGAGATAGCGATTACCTACAATGAGCAGTTCTTC. It is translated as CASSEEIAITYNEQFF.

The chain is built from TRBV20-1 and TRBJ1-1, with 7 bases identical to TRBD1. CDR3 length: 16 amino acids. Germline values: CDR1 DFQATT, CDR2 SNEGSKA (reference sequence). V dropped 0 bases and J dropped 0; count of bases not matched to a gene: 7. CDR3 sequence: CSAREGQIVMNTEAFF. The CDR3 DNA reads TGCAGTGCTAGAGAGGGACAGATTGTTATGAACACTGAAGCTTTCTTT.